The T cell receptor beta chain under discussion was sequenced for a study of cytomegalovirus exposure and HLA in healthy donors. The study, taken as a whole, reports: A likely sequencing artifact accounted for one observed cluster of highly shared sequence variants.

A remark on this clone: Its antigen is undetermined.

This CDR3 is built from 14 residues. V trimming: 6 bases; J trimming: 4 bases; junction bases outside the gene matches: 8. Germline V gives CDR1 LNHDA, CDR2 SQIVND (reference sequence). PCR amplification relied on 60 Vbeta primers (plus 13 Jbeta primers). The repertoire was sequenced with immunoSEQ multiplex PCR; TCRdb's copy has only in-frame clones and lacks some. This sample carries approximately 110,000 clones, 65% to 80% of them seen once, and the ten largest clones take roughly 13%. The sample taken for sequencing was PBMCs. The clonotype was recovered from a middle-aged woman in good health and CMV-seropositive. The chain couples TRBV19 to TRBJ1-2, with TRBD1 identical over 7 bases. The CDR3 DNA reads TGTGCCAGTAGCCGAACAGGGGTCCGCTATGGCTACACCTTC. It specifies CASSRTGVRYGYTF.